The table lists the clone carrying this T cell receptor (delta chain) with a few counts. The likely explanation is a read error, given a far larger clone one base away. The germline gives CDR1 GEAIGNYY, CDR2 EKD. CDR3 size: 15 residues. The V gene end was trimmed by 5 bases and the J gene end by 1 base; junction bases not matched to a gene: 4. TCRdb fed the RT-PCR reads into CATT to redo clone calling. This repertoire shows about 3,000 delta-chain clones, about 10% found once; its top ten account for 8% to 9.5%. This specimen belongs to a study of gamma-delta T cells after stem cell transplantation. V usage is TRDV2 and J usage is TRDJ2; 9 positions match TRDD3. The receptor was isolated from a human donor. It is not recorded whose cells these are; they may come from a transplant donor. Sequenced input: gamma-delta T cells. The CDR3 DNA reads as TGTGCCTGTGGCATACTGGGGGATTTGACAGCACAACTCTTCTTT. Amino acid sequence: CACGILGDLTAQLFF.